This T cell receptor (beta chain) was retrieved from a study of shared clonotypes between healthy human individuals. The study's findings and limits: Sequencing depth was predicted to influence how clonotypes are shared among donors.

Trimming took 6 bases from V and 6 from J, leaving 13 bases between them. CDR3 size: 12 residues. Per the germline V gene, CDR1 is SGHDT and CDR2 is YYEEEE. Sequencing was performed with immunoSEQ multiplex PCR; in TCRdb, only in-frame clones are kept and a portion is missing. The sample lists under 2,500,000 clones; about 94% were seen once. Notes on this clone: Its antigen remains unidentified.

Healthy HIV-negative adults with no recent acute infections or vaccinations were recruited as donors. This TCR derives from a man aged 18 to 29 in good health. The specimen was naive CD4+ T cells sorted from blood. Subset of the sample: CD45RA+ positively selected. The chain is built from TRBV5-6 and TRBJ2-7; D ambiguous. DNA of the CDR3: TGTGCCAGCACCCTTTGGTCGGGCGAGCAGTACTTC. Its protein is CASTLWSGEQYF. The complete variable domain, with remaining parts taken from reference TRBV5-6 and TRBJ2-7, reads DAGVTQSPTHLIKTRGQQVTLRCSPKSGHDTVSWYQQALGQGPQFIFQYYEEEERQRGNFPDRFSGHQFPNYSSELNVNALLLGDSALYLCASTLWSGEQYFGPGTRLTVT.